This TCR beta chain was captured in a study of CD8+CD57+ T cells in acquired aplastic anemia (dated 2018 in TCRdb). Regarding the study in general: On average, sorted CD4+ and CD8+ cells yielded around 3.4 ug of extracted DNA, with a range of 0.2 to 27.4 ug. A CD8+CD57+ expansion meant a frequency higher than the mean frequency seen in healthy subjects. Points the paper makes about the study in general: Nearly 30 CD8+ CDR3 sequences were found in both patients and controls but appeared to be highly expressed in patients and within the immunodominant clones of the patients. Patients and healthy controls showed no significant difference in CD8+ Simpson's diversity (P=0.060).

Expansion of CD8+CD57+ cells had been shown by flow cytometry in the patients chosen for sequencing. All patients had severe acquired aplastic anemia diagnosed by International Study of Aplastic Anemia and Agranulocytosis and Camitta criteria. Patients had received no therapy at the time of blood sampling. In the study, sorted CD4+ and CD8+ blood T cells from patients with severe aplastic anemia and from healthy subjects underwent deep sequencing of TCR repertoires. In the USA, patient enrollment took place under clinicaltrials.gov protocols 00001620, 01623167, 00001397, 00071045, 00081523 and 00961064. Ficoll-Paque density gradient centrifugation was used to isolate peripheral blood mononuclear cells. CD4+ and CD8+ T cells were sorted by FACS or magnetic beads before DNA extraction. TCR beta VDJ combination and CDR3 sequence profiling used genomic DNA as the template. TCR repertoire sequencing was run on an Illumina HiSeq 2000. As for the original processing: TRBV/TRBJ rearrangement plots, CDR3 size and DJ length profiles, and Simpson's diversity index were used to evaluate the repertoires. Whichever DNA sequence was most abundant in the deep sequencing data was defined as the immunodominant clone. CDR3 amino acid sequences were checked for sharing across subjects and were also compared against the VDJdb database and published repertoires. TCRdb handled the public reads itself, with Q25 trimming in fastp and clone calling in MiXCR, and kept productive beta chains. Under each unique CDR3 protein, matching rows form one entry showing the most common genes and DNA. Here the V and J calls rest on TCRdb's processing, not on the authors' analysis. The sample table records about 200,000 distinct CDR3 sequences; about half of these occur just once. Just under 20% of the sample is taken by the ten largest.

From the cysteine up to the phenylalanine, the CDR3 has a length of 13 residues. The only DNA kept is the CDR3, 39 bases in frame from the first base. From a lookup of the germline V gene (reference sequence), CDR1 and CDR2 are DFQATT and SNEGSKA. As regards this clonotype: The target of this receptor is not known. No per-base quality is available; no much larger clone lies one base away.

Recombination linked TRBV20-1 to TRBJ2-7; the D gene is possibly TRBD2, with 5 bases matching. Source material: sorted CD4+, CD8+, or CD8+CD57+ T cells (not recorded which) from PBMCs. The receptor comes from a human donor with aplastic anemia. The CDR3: CSQERNGAYEQYF. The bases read TGCAGCCAAGAAAGGAACGGGGCCTACGAGCAGTACTTC.